A selection of T cell receptor beta chains follows, all from one sample in a study of human T cells and chemical hapten exposure. TCRdb recomputed calls from the RACE reads with MiXCR, one row per CDR3 protein. The sample records 89,000 or so distinct CDR3 sequences, approximately 6.6% being singletons. The source material was whole blood, sampled in connection with sensitization to the hapten diphenylcyclopropenone (DPC). The receptors originated from a woman aged 30 to 39 with alopecia areata. Some clones in this sample may be carry-over from other donors' samples. Both conserved end residues are part of each CDR3. D genes are given only for firm matches. The size field is filled for only some rows; it gives once, few, many or a size class.

v_gene	j_gene	d_gene	abundance	CDR3aa	CDR3nt
TRBV27	TRBJ2-7	TRBD1	many	CASSSWTGYYEQYF	TGTGCCAGCAGTTCGTGGACAGGTTACTACGAGCAGTACTTC
TRBV7-2	TRBJ2-3	TRBD2	few	CASSLPLAGNTDTQYF	TGTGCCAGCAGCTTACCCCTAGCGGGGAACACAGATACGCAGTATTTT
TRBV20-1	TRBJ1-3	NA	many	CSAENRAGRISGNTIYF	TGCAGTGCTGAAAATCGGGCAGGGAGGATCTCTGGAAACACCATATATTTT
TRBV12-3/TRBV12-4	TRBJ1-2	TRBD1	many	CASSLQGAYGYTF	TGTGCCAGCAGTTTACAGGGGGCCTATGGCTACACCTTC
TRBV14	TRBJ1-1	TRBD1	NA	CASSKNPGQGDTEAFF	TGTGCCAGCTCTAAAAACCCGGGACAGGGCGACACTGAAGCTTTCTTT
TRBV7-6	TRBJ2-1	TRBD2	few	CASSSSGGADEQFF	TGTGCCAGCAGCTCTAGCGGGGGGGCGGATGAGCAGTTCTTC
TRBV18	TRBJ1-2	NA	few	CASSPVGLAGGTGYTF	TGTGCCAGCTCACCAGTCGGCTTAGCCGGGGGGACAGGCTACACCTTC
TRBV2	TRBJ1-1	NA	many	CASRRDENTEAFF	TGTGCCAGCAGGCGGGACGAAAATACTGAAGCTTTCTTT
TRBV5-6	TRBJ1-5	TRBD1	NA	CASSLLQGSGGNQPQHF	TGTGCCAGCAGCTTGTTACAGGGGTCAGGAGGAAATCAGCCCCAGCATTTT
TRBV7-9	TRBJ2-7	NA	many	CASSQFDEWPEVF	TGTGCCAGCAGCCAATTTGATGAATGGCCGGAGGTCTTC
TRBV2	TRBJ1-1	TRBD1	many	CAARRDRGTEAFF	TGTGCAGCACGGAGAGACAGGGGCACTGAAGCTTTCTTT
TRBV6-2/TRBV6-3	TRBJ2-7	TRBD1	many	CASSYLAGTGVDEQYF	TGTGCCAGCAGTTACCTTGCCGGGACAGGGGTCGACGAGCAGTACTTC
TRBV7-9	TRBJ1-5	NA	NA	CASSLEGPLGPQHF	TGTGCCAGCAGCTTAGAAGGGCCCCTTGGGCCCCAGCATTTT
TRBV3-1	TRBJ1-6	TRBD1	few	CASRGPGQGYSPLHF	TGTGCCAGCAGGGGACCGGGACAGGGGTATTCACCCCTCCACTTT
TRBV13	TRBJ1-1	TRBD1	NA	CASTKYRGNTEAFF	TGTGCCAGCACCAAGTACAGGGGGAACACTGAAGCTTTCTTT
TRBV20-1	TRBJ1-4	TRBD1	many	CSAPGQGGVREKLFF	TGCAGTGCTCCGGGACAGGGAGGGGTTAGGGAAAAACTGTTTTTT
TRBV10-3	TRBJ2-7	NA	NA	CAISSGPNSFSYEQYF	TGTGCCATCAGTTCCGGACCGAATTCCTTCTCCTACGAGCAGTACTTC
TRBV10-3	TRBJ1-6	TRBD1	NA	CAISESGQKSSYNSPLHF	TGTGCCATCAGTGAGTCGGGACAGAAAAGCTCCTATAATTCACCCCTCCACTTT
TRBV2	TRBJ2-1	TRBD1	many	CASGAGQGGPGRSYNEQFF	TGTGCCAGCGGGGCGGGACAGGGGGGCCCCGGGAGATCCTACAATGAGCAGTTCTTC
TRBV7-6	TRBJ2-3	NA	few	CASSTRSAGGDTQYF	TGTGCCAGCAGCACCCGTAGCGCCGGGGGCGATACGCAGTATTTT
TRBV7-9	TRBJ1-2	NA	NA	CASSLVTAYGYTF	TGTGCCAGCAGCTTAGTTACCGCCTATGGCTACACCTTC
TRBV6-5	TRBJ2-5	TRBD1	few	CASSYSIEGAMETQYF	TGTGCCAGCAGTTACTCGATCGAGGGGGCTATGGAGACCCAGTACTTC
TRBV5-1	TRBJ2-3	NA	NA	CTSSLGGPDTQYF	TGCACCAGCAGCTTGGGTGGACCAGATACGCAGTATTTT
TRBV30	TRBJ1-1	NA	few	CAWSPRDGEAFF	TGTGCCTGGAGTCCCCGGGACGGAGAAGCTTTCTTT
TRBV2	TRBJ2-3	NA	few	CASSDSRPQDTQYF	TGTGCCAGCAGTGATTCGCGGCCGCAGGATACGCAGTATTTT
TRBV7-9	TRBJ2-1	TRBD1	few	CASSLGTGTGGYNEQFF	TGTGCCAGCAGCTTAGGTACCGGGACAGGGGGTTACAATGAGCAGTTCTTC
TRBV10-2	TRBJ1-2	TRBD1	many	CATDRGYSGYTF	TGCGCCACCGACAGGGGGTATTCTGGCTACACCTTC
TRBV5-6	TRBJ1-1	NA	many	CASSLFRGWTEAFF	TGTGCCAGCAGCTTGTTTAGGGGATGGACTGAAGCTTTCTTT
TRBV6-6	TRBJ2-7	NA	many	CASSNNAYEQYF	TGTGCCAGCAGTAACAACGCCTACGAGCAGTACTTC